These 26 T cell receptor beta chains came from one sample sequenced in a study of T-cell reconstitution after alpha-beta-depleted transplantation in children. TCRbeta library construction was performed incorporating unique molecular identifiers. TCRdb independently ran MiXCR on the PCR reads; one entry per CDR3 protein. The table records 600,000 to 800,000 distinct CDR3 sequences, roughly 13% of them present only once. The material was PBMCs, obtained before TCRalphabeta/CD19-depleted stem cell transplant. These receptors all stem from a girl aged 2 to 10 with congenital amegakaryocytic thrombocytopenia, due to receive a stem cell transplant.

This chain uses TRBV7-9 with TRBJ2-5; D gene unclear. The V end lost 4 bases, the J end lost 5 bases, and 8 bases lay between the germline ends. The V gene's germline CDR1 is SEHNR and CDR2 FQNEAQ (reference sequence). This CDR3 comprises 12 residues. CDR3 sequence (DNA): TGTGCCAGCAGCTACGATTTCGAGACCCAGTACTTC. Translated: CASSYDFETQYF. The full variable domain, with the rest looked up from reference TRBV7-9 and TRBJ2-5, is DTGVSQNPRHKITKRGQNVTFRCDPISEHNRLYWYRQTLGQGPEFLTYFQNEAQLEKSRLLSDRFSAERPKGSFSTLEIQRTEQGDSAMYLCASSYDFETQYFGPGTRLLVL.

This clonotype was detected many times. The chain combines TRBV12-3 or TRBV12-4 with TRBJ2-7; TRBD1 matches at 9 bases. V lost 6 bases and J lost 3; bases outside the gene matches: 9. This CDR3 spans 15 amino acids. The CDR3 loop reads CASRKTGGAYYEQYF. The CDR3 coding sequence is TGTGCCAGCAGAAAAACAGGGGGCGCTTACTACGAGCAGTACTTC.

There are a few counts of this clonotype. This chain connects TRBV12-3 or TRBV12-4 to TRBJ1-1; no reliable D call. This CDR3 spans 14 amino acids. V was trimmed by 2 bases and J by 3 bases, leaving 10 bases between them. CDR3: CASSLNVGDTEAFF. CDR3 nucleotide sequence: TGTGCCAGCAGTTTAAATGTGGGAGACACTGAAGCTTTCTTT.

This clonotype was recorded at least ten times. The CDR3 bases are TGTGCCAGCAGTCCGTTCCCAAGAAGTCACTACGAGCAGTACTTC. As protein: CASSPFPRSHYEQYF. The rearrangement uses TRBV12-3 or TRBV12-4 and TRBJ2-7, with D uncertain. Trimming removed 5 bases at V and 3 bases at J, with 17 bases between. The CDR3 covers 15 residues.

The chain is built from TRBV20-1 and TRBJ2-1, with 9 bases fitting TRBD2. Germline values: CDR1 DFQATT, CDR2 SNEGSKA (reference sequence). The CDR3 covers 12 residues. In DNA form, the CDR3 reads TGCAGGTTACTAGCGGGCCCAAATGAGCAGTTCTTC. As protein: CRLLAGPNEQFF.

The chain is built from TRBV12-3 or TRBV12-4 and TRBJ2-4; 8 bases map to TRBD1. After removal of 5 bases from V and 9 bases from J, the junction contained 12 bases not matched to a gene. The CDR3 consists of 15 residues. The DNA of the CDR3 is TGTGCCAGCAGTCGACAGGGGCCCGGTGTCGGCATTCAGTACTTC. Protein product: CASSRQGPGVGIQYF.

This clonotype was seen many times. The chain couples TRBV5-1 to TRBJ2-1; TRBD2 agrees at 13 bases. Germline V gives CDR1 SGHRS, CDR2 YFSETQ. The CDR3 covers 15 residues. J was trimmed by 6 bases and V by 4 bases; bases with no gene match: 4. CDR3 nucleotide sequence: TGCGCCAGCAGCCTAGGGACTAGCGGGACCAATGAGCAGTTCTTC. Translation gives CASSLGTSGTNEQFF.

This clonotype turned up a few times. The chain combines TRBV11-1 with TRBJ2-3; perhaps TRBD2 as D (6 bases). The V gene's germline CDR1 is SGHAT and CDR2 FQDESV (reference sequence). Trimming stripped 7 bases from V and 2 bases from J, with 25 bases between. The CDR3 length is 18 residues. DNA for the CDR3: TGTGCCAGCACCACCGGTTCAGCGGCTAGCGCCTCCACAGATACGCAGTATTTT. Residues: CASTTGSAASASTDTQYF.

This clonotype was seen at least ten times. J is TRBJ2-2 and V is TRBV20-1; D is possibly TRBD2 (6 bases). The germline CDR1 and CDR2 sequences are DFQATT and SNEGSKA (reference sequence). The V end was cut by 5 bases, the J end by 0 bases, with 10 bases between. The CDR3 is 14 residues long. CDR3 bases: TGCAGTGCTCAAGGCGGGGCGAACACCGGGGAGCTGTTTTTT. Amino acid sequence: CSAQGGANTGELFF.

The table lists this clonotype with a few counts. The chain couples TRBV7-3 to TRBJ2-3, with 7 positions matching TRBD2. CDR3 length equals 16 residues. J gave up 4 bases and V 6 bases, and 13 bases lay outside the gene matches. The germline V gene encodes CDR1 SGHTA and CDR2 FQGTGA. The CDR3 coding sequence is TGTGCCAGCAGTTACGTCGTCGGGCGGGAGCCAGATACGCAGTATTTT. Protein: CASSYVVGREPDTQYF.

This clonotype appeared a few times. The rearrangement links TRBV5-1 to TRBJ1-5, with 9 nucleotides matching TRBD1. CDR3 size: 14 residues. The germline CDR1 and CDR2 sequences are SGHRS and YFSETQ. The ends lost 4 bases at V and 7 bases at J; junction bases unmatched: 6. The CDR3 reads CASSPTGGRQPQHF. Written as DNA, the CDR3 is TGCGCCAGCAGCCCTACAGGGGGCAGGCAGCCCCAGCATTTT.

This clonotype was seen repeatedly, ten times or more. This chain links TRBV20-1 with TRBJ2-3; 9 positions match TRBD1. Germline V gene lookup returns CDR1 DFQATT and CDR2 SNEGSKA (reference sequence). Trimming removed 7 bases from V and 2 bases from J; junction bases left unmatched: 4. This CDR3 comprises 13 residues. CDR3 sequence: CSVGQGYTDTQYF. The CDR3 region has the DNA TGCAGTGTCGGACAGGGGTACACAGATACGCAGTATTTT.

This clonotype was detected many times. This chain joins TRBV20-1 and TRBJ2-3, with TRBD1 identical over 9 bases. The V gene's germline CDR1 is DFQATT and CDR2 SNEGSKA (reference sequence). The CDR3 has 17 residues. Germline trimming cut 0 bases from V and 3 bases from J; bases unmatched to any gene: 10. The CDR3 here is CSARDRSGQGRTDTQYF. The CDR3 DNA is TGCAGTGCTAGAGACCGTTCAGGACAGGGGAGGACAGATACGCAGTATTTT.

There are a few counts of this clonotype. V is TRBV4-1 and J is TRBJ2-7, with a possible D match to TRBD1 (6 bases). V lost 4 bases, J lost 2 bases, and 15 bases lay in between. Germline V gives CDR1 MGHRA, CDR2 YSYEKL. CDR3 length: 15 residues. The CDR3 here is CASSLGPTGAYEQYF. The CDR3 region has the DNA TGCGCCAGCAGCCTTGGCCCGACAGGCGCCTACGAGCAGTACTTC.

The V and J genes are TRBV7-9 and TRBJ2-1, with D possibly being TRBD2 (6 bases). This CDR3 is built from 13 residues. The ends were cut back, 5 bases at V and 7 bases at J, with 12 bases in the middle. Germline assignment: CDR1 SEHNR and CDR2 FQNEAQ (reference sequence). The DNA for the CDR3 is TGTGCCAGCAGCGGGGACTCGAATAATGAGCAGTTCTTC. Translated, it gives CASSGDSNNEQFF.

This clonotype has at least ten counts. The chain joins TRBV5-1 to TRBJ2-1; D not certain. CDR3 length equals 16 residues. Germline assignment: CDR1 SGHRS and CDR2 YFSETQ. The V end was cut by 4 bases, the J end by 0 bases, with 14 bases between. Here the CDR3 reads CASSPAVLSSYNEQFF. CDR3 nucleotide sequence: TGCGCCAGCAGCCCGGCGGTTCTTTCCTCCTACAATGAGCAGTTCTTC.

The chain uses TRBV20-1 and TRBJ2-3, with a tentative D call TRBD2 (6 bases). The CDR3 runs 18 residues. The germline gives CDR1 DFQATT, CDR2 SNEGSKA (reference sequence). V gave up 2 bases and J gave up 1 base, with 22 bases separating them. Here the CDR3 reads CSARSALPGDMGTDTQYF. DNA for the CDR3: TGCAGTGCTAGATCGGCCCTGCCGGGAGATATGGGCACAGATACGCAGTATTTT.

In this sample, this clonotype turned up many times. The chain combines TRBV20-1 with TRBJ1-2; TRBD1 agrees at 7 bases. This CDR3 comprises 13 residues. With 0 bases clipped from V and 4 bases from J, the junction kept 2 bases outside the gene matches. The germline V gene encodes CDR1 DFQATT and CDR2 SNEGSKA (reference sequence). The CDR3 reads CSARERDSYGYTF. The DNA for the CDR3 is TGCAGTGCTAGAGAAAGGGACAGCTATGGCTACACCTTC.

V gene TRBV5-1 combines with J gene TRBJ2-1; D remains ambiguous. The length of the CDR3 is 15 residues. Trimming took off 0 bases at V and 0 bases at J, with 7 bases between the two ends. Germline CDR1 reads SGHRS; CDR2 reads YFSETQ. CDR3 sequence reads: CASSLGQISYNEQFF. The CDR3 bases are TGCGCCAGCAGCTTGGGGCAGATCTCCTACAATGAGCAGTTCTTC.

To note about this clonotype: Just one base apart from a much larger clone, this may be a read error. J is TRBJ2-4 and V is TRBV20-1, with D possibly being TRBD2 (6 bases). Germline CDR1 DFQATT, CDR2 SNEGSKA (reference sequence). The CDR3 consists of 15 residues. The CDR3 reads CSARDAREAKNIQSF. CDR3 DNA sequence: TGCAGTGCTAGAGACGCCAGGGAGGCCAAAAACATTCAGTCCTTC.

Many counts were recorded for this clonotype. J is TRBJ2-2 and V is TRBV10-3; D is perhaps TRBD1 or TRBD2 (5 bases each). Germline V lookup: CDR1 ENHRY, CDR2 SYGVKD. This CDR3 region has 11 residues. V was cut by 10 bases and J by 4 bases, with 7 bases left in between. The CDR3 bases are TGTGCCACCGGGGCCACCGGGGAGCTGTTTTTT. This gives the protein CATGATGELFF.

A remark on this clonotype: An end of the junction differs from the germline gene, which may be a read error. CDR3 in amino acids: CAISFWGARTHEQFF. CDR3 DNA sequence: TGTGCCATCAGCTTTTGGGGGGCGCGAACCCATGAGCAGTTCTTC. V usage is TRBV7-9 and J usage is TRBJ2-1; perhaps D is TRBD1 or TRBD2 (6 bases each). This CDR3 has 15 residues. Germline V gene data show CDR1 as SEHNR and CDR2 as FQNEAQ (reference sequence).

Many counts were recorded for this clonotype. The chain has TRBV12-3 or TRBV12-4 and TRBJ2-1, with 9 bases that match TRBD2. This CDR3 is built from 17 residues. J was trimmed by 8 bases and V by 4 bases; bases with no gene match: 15. CDR3 nucleotide sequence: TGTGCCAGCAGTTACTCCGCGGGACTAGCCGTTTGGTATGAGCAGTTCTTC. It codes for CASSYSAGLAVWYEQFF.

This clonotype was seen more than once but under ten times. This chain links TRBV20-1 with TRBJ2-7; 8 nucleotides agree with TRBD2. Germline-derived CDR1 and CDR2 are DFQATT and SNEGSKA (reference sequence). V lost 1 base, J lost 1 base, and 6 bases stayed unmatched. CDR3 length: 15 residues. The CDR3 DNA follows: TGCAGTGCTAGAGGTTTAGCGGGACGGTCCTACGAGCAGTACTTC. This gives the protein CSARGLAGRSYEQYF.

CDR3 DNA sequence: TGTGCCAGCATAGGGGGGGGTCCCCAGTTGAACACTGAAGCTTTCTTT. It translates to CASIGGGPQLNTEAFF. The genes are TRBV6-1 and TRBJ1-1; D perhaps matches TRBD1 (6 bases). This CDR3 has 16 amino acids. Germline V gene lookup returns CDR1 MNHNS and CDR2 SASEGT. V dropped 7 bases and J dropped 0 bases, with 18 bases sitting between them.

In its sample, this clonotype was seen once. At one of its ends the junction is not consistent with the germline gene, which may arise from a read error. CDR3 loop: CASSLGVGALNTKAFF. CDR3 sequence (DNA): TGTGCCAGCAGCTTAGGGGTAGGGGCTCTGAACACTAAAGCTTTCTTT. The chain has TRBV7-6 and TRBJ1-1; TRBD1 might be the D (5 bases). There are 16 residues in the CDR3. Looked up from germline, CDR1 is SGHVS and CDR2 is FNYEAQ.